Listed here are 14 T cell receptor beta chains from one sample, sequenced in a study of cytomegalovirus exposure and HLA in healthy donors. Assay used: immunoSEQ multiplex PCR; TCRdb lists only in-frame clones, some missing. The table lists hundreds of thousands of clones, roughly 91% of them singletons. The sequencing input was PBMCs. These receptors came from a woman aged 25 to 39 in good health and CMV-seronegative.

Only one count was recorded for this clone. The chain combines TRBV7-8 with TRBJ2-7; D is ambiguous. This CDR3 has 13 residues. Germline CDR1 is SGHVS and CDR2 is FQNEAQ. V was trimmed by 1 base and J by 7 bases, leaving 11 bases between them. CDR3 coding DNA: TGTGCCAGCAGCTTAGATCGTCAGGCGGAGCAGTACTTC. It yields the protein CASSLDRQAEQYF.

In DNA, the CDR3 is TGCGCCAGCAGCTTGGAAAAAAACAAGGCTTTCTTT. Amino acid sequence: CASSLEKNKAFF. The rearrangement joins TRBV5-1 to TRBJ1-1, with no clear D. This CDR3 contains 12 residues. V lost 0 bases to trimming and J lost 11 bases, with 11 bases between them. The V gene's germline CDR1 is SGHRS and CDR2 YFSETQ.

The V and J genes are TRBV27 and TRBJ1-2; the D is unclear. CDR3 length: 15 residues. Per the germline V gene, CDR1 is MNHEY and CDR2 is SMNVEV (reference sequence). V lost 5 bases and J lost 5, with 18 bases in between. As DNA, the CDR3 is TGTGCCAGCAGTACCGGTCTCCTTACGGGATATGGCTACACCTTC. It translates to CASSTGLLTGYGYTF.

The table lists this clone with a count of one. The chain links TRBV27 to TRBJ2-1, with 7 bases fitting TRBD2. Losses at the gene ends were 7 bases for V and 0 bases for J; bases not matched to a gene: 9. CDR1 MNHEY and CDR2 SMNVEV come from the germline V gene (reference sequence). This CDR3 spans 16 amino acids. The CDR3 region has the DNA TGTGCCAGCATCCCACGGGGGGTCGGCTCCTACAATGAGCAGTTCTTC. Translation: CASIPRGVGSYNEQFF.

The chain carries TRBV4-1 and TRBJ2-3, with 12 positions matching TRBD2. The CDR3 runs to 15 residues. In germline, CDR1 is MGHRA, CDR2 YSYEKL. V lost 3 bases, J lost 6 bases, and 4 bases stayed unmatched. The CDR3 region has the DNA TGCGCCAGCAGCCAGGCCGGGACTAGCGGGGATACGCAGTATTTT. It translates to CASSQAGTSGDTQYF.

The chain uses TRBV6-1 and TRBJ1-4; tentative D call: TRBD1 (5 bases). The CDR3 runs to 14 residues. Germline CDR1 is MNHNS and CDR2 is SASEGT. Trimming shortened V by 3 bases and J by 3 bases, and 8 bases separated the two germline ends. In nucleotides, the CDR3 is TGTGCCAGCAGTGACCGCAGGGCTAATGAAAAACTGTTTTTT. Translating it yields CASSDRRANEKLFF.

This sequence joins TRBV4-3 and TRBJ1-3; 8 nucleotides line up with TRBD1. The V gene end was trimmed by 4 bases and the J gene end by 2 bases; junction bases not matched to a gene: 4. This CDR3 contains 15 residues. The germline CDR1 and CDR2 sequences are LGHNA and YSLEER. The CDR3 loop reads CASSRTGTAGNTIYF. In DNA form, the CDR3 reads TGCGCCAGCAGCCGGACAGGGACCGCTGGAAACACCATATATTTT.

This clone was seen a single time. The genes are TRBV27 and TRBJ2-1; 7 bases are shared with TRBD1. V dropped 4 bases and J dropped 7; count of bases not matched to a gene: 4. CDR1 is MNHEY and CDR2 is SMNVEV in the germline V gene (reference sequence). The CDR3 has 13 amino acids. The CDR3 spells CASSSTQGNEQFF. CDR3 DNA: TGTGCCAGCAGTTCTACACAGGGGAATGAGCAGTTCTTC.

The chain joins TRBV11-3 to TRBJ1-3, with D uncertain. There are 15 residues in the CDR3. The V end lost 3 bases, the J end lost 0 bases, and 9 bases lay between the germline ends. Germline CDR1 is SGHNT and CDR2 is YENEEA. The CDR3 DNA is TGTGCCAGCAGCTTTGGCGGGAGCTCTGGAAACACCATATATTTT. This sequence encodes CASSFGGSSGNTIYF.

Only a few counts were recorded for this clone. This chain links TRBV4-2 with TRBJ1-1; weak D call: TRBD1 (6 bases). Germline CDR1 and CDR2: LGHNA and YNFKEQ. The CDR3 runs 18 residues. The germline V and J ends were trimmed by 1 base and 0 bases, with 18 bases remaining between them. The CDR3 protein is CASSQAAGAASMNTEAFF. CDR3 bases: TGTGCCAGCAGCCAAGCGGCAGGGGCGGCCAGTATGAACACTGAAGCTTTCTTT.

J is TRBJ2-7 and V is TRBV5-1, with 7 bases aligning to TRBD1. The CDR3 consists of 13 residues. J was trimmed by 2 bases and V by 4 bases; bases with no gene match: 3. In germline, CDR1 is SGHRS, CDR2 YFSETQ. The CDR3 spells CASSADRAYEQYF. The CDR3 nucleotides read TGCGCCAGCAGCGCTGACAGGGCCTACGAGCAGTACTTC.

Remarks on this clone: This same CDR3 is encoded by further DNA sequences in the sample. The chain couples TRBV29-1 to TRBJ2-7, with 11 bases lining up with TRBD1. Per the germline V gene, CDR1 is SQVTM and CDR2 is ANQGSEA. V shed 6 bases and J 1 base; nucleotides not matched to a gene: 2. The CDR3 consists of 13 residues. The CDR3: CSVGTGGSYEQYF. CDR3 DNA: TGCAGCGTGGGGACAGGGGGGTCCTACGAGCAGTACTTC.

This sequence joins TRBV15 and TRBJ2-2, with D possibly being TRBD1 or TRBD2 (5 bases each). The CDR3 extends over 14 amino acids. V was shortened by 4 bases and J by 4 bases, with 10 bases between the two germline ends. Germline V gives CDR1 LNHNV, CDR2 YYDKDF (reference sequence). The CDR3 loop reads CATSTPGTTGELFF. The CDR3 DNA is TGTGCCACCAGCACCCCGGGGACCACCGGGGAGCTGTTTTTT.

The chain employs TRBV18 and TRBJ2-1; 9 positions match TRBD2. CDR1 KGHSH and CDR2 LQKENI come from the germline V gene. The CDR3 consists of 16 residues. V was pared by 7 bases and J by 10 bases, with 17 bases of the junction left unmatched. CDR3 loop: CASFQLAGPRGWEQFF. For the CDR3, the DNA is TGTGCCAGCTTCCAACTAGCGGGTCCGCGAGGGTGGGAGCAGTTCTTC.